Each of the 16 T cell receptor beta chains below was sequenced from the same sample in a study of T-cell memory formation after mild COVID-19. From the 5' RACE reads, TCRdb called clonotypes with MiXCR, one entry per CDR3 protein. The sample carries roughly 110,000 distinct CDR3 sequences, approximately 14% recorded once. Sequencing used PBMCs or a T cell subset sorted from them (not recorded which). These receptor sequences come from a man younger than 35 who had mild COVID-19 (a few samples of this study predate the infection). Cell type and time point are not known.

This clonotype was seen more than once but under ten times. The chain has TRBV7-9 and TRBJ2-1; D not resolved. Trimming shortened V by 1 base and J by 0 bases, and 13 bases separated the two germline ends. This CDR3 region has 17 residues. Germline CDR1 and CDR2: SEHNR and FQNEAQ (reference sequence). In nucleotides, the CDR3 is TGTGCCAGCAGCTTAGGAAAAGGTCTGAGCTCCTACAATGAGCAGTTCTTC. As protein: CASSLGKGLSSYNEQFF.

This clonotype was counted a few times. CDR3 in amino acids: CASSPGRGHEQYF. DNA for the CDR3: TGTGCCAGCAGCCCCGGACGGGGGCACGAGCAGTACTTC. The chain joins TRBV27 to TRBJ2-7; D may match TRBD1 or TRBD2 (6 bases each). Trimming took 6 bases from V and 5 from J, leaving 14 bases between them. CDR3 length: 13 amino acids. Per germline, CDR1 MNHEY and CDR2 SMNVEV (reference sequence).

In its sample, this clonotype was seen many times. This sequence joins TRBV20-1 and TRBJ2-2, with 8 bases aligning to TRBD1. The CDR3 consists of 14 residues. CDR1 and CDR2 from the germline V gene are DFQATT and SNEGSKA (reference sequence). V shed 6 bases and J 6 bases; nucleotides not matched to a gene: 9. The CDR3 sequence: CSASHGQGPGELFF. The CDR3 region has the DNA TGCAGTGCCAGCCACGGACAGGGTCCCGGGGAGCTGTTTTTT.

The CDR3 DNA sequence: TGTGCCATCAGTGAGGTTGTCAGCTCCTACGAGCAGTACTTC. It encodes CAISEVVSSYEQYF. The rearrangement joins TRBV10-3 to TRBJ2-7; unclear D gene. The V and J ends lost 2 bases and 0 bases respectively, with 8 bases between them. Germline V gives CDR1 ENHRY, CDR2 SYGVKD. This CDR3 is built from 14 residues.

This clonotype was detected a few times. V gene TRBV20-1 combines with J gene TRBJ1-5; D gene uncertain. Germline CDR1 is DFQATT and CDR2 is SNEGSKA (reference sequence). Between the trimmed V and J ends, which lost 6 bases and 7 bases, there was a span of 7 bases. The CDR3 consists of 10 residues. CDR3 nucleotide sequence: TGCAGTGCACAAAGGCAGCCCCAGCATTTT. As protein: CSAQRQPQHF.

In this sample, this clonotype turned up a few times. The CDR3 protein is CASKRGGFEQFF. In DNA form, the CDR3 reads TGCGCCAGCAAGAGGGGGGGCTTTGAGCAGTTCTTC. The chain employs TRBV10-2 and TRBJ2-1; D possibly corresponds to TRBD2 (7 bases). Germline CDR1 and CDR2: WSHSY and SAAADI. The CDR3 is made up of 12 amino acids. The V end was cut by 7 bases, the J end by 9 bases, with 13 bases between.

This clonotype has a handful of counts. The V and J genes are TRBV19 and TRBJ2-1; no clear D. The CDR3 extends over 11 amino acids. Germline V gives CDR1 LNHDA, CDR2 SQIVND (reference sequence). V dropped 7 bases and J dropped 4 bases, with 5 bases sitting between them. The CDR3 is CASTVYNEQFF. CDR3 nucleotides: TGTGCCAGTACCGTTTACAATGAGCAGTTCTTC.

The chain couples TRBV4-1 to TRBJ2-7; 10 nucleotides align to TRBD2. V was clipped by 3 bases and J by 3 bases; unmatched bases: 5. CDR1 and CDR2 from the germline V gene are MGHRA and YSYEKL. The CDR3 is made up of 15 amino acids. In nucleotides, the CDR3 is TGCGCCAGCAGCCACTTAGCGGGGGGCCTCTACGAGCAGTACGTC. Translation: CASSHLAGGLYEQYV.

A few counts support this clonotype. The chain uses TRBV7-8 and TRBJ1-5; D possibly corresponds to TRBD1 (6 bases). V lost 7 bases to trimming and J lost 5 bases, with 15 bases between them. This CDR3 is 14 amino acids long. Germline-derived CDR1 and CDR2 are SGHVS and FQNEAQ. CDR3: CASTESGGHQPQHF. The CDR3 DNA follows: TGTGCCAGCACCGAAAGCGGGGGGCATCAGCCCCAGCATTTT.

This clonotype has more than one count but fewer than ten. This rearrangement joins TRBV5-1 to TRBJ2-1; the D call may be TRBD1 or TRBD2 (5 bases each). The CDR3 length is 15 residues. Trimming took off 8 bases at V and 0 bases at J, with 15 bases between the two ends. CDR1 and CDR2 from the germline V gene are SGHRS and YFSETQ. As DNA, the CDR3 is TGCGCCAGTAGCCGGGGCACCGGCTCCTACAATGAGCAGTTCTTC. Encoded protein: CASSRGTGSYNEQFF.

In this sample, this clonotype turned up many times. The J gene is TRBJ1-1, the V gene TRBV19; D gene ambiguous. The CDR3 length is 15 residues. Germline loops: CDR1 LNHDA, CDR2 SQIVND (reference sequence). With 6 bases removed from V and 9 bases from J, the gap between germline ends came to 23 bases. The CDR3 loop reads CASSHIGSQEIQAFF. The CDR3 DNA reads TGTGCCAGTAGCCACATCGGGAGCCAGGAAATTCAAGCTTTCTTT.

The chain carries TRBV4-3 and TRBJ1-2; 7 nucleotides match TRBD1. The trim removed 0 bases at V and 3 bases at J, leaving 10 bases unmatched. Germline V gene data show CDR1 as LGHNA and CDR2 as YSLEER. The CDR3 spans 17 residues. CDR3 DNA: TGCGCCAGCAGCCAAGAGGCCAGGGGGAGAGAGCACTATGGCTACACCTTC. This translates into CASSQEARGREHYGYTF.

The J gene is TRBJ2-7, the V gene TRBV4-1; 7 bases are a match to TRBD1. CDR3 size: 16 residues. Germline V gene lookup returns CDR1 MGHRA and CDR2 YSYEKL. V trimming: 3 bases; J trimming: 0 bases; junction bases outside the gene matches: 8. The CDR3 sequence is CASSQRHYRGSYEQYV. Here the CDR3 DNA reads TGCGCCAGCAGCCAGAGGCATTACAGGGGCTCCTACGAGCAGTACGTC.

Comment on this clonotype: The junction departs from germline at one end; a sequencing error may be responsible. J is TRBJ2-5 and V is TRBV12-3 or TRBV12-4, with D possibly matching TRBD2 (7 bases). This CDR3 is built from 10 residues. DNA for the CDR3: TGTGCCAGCAGGGGGGGGCAGACCCACTTC. Protein product: CASRGGQTHF.

The rearrangement uses TRBV4-1 and TRBJ2-7, with 8 bases that match TRBD2. The ends lost 3 bases at V and 6 bases at J; junction bases unmatched: 16. Germline loops: CDR1 MGHRA, CDR2 YSYEKL. The CDR3 contains 17 residues. The CDR3 DNA follows: TGCGCCAGCAGCCACTTCACGGGGGGGGCGAAGTCCGGCGAGCAGTACTTC. It is translated as CASSHFTGGAKSGEQYF.

The V gene is TRBV12-3 or TRBV12-4, the J gene TRBJ1-5; tentative D call: TRBD1 (5 bases). Trimming cost V 7 bases and J 9 bases, with 22 bases left between them. This CDR3 region has 15 residues. The CDR3 DNA follows: TGTGCCAGCACCTCCGGGGACCCCTCACTTTGGCCCCAGCATTTT. Translating gives CASTSGDPSLWPQHF.